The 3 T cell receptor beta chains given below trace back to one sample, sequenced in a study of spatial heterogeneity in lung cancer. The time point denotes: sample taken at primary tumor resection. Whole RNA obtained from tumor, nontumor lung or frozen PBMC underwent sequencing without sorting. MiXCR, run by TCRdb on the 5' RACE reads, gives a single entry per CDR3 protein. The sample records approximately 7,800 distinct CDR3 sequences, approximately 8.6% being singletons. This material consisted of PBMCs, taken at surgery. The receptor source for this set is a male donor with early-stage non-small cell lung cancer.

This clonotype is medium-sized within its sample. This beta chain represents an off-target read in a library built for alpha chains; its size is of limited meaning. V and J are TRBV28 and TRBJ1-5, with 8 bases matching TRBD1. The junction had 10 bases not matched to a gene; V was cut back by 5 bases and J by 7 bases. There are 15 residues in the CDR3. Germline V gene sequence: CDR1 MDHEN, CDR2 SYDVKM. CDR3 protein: CASSTDRVGQQPQHF. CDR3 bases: TGTGCCAGCAGTACGGACAGGGTTGGTCAGCAGCCCCAGCATTTT. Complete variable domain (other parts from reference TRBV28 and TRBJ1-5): DVKVTQSSRYLVKRTGEKVFLECVQDMDHENMFWYRQDPGLGLRLIYFSYDVKMKEKGDIPEGYSVSREKKERFSLILESASTNQTSMYLCASSTDRVGQQPQHFGDGTRLSIL.

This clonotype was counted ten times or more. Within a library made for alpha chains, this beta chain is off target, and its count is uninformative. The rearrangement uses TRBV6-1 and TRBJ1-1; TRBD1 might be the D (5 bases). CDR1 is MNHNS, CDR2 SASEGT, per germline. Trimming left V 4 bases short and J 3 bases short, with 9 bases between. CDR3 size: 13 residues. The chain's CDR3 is CASSGRVDTEAFF. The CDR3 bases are TGTGCCAGCAGTGGCAGGGTGGACACTGAAGCTTTCTTT.

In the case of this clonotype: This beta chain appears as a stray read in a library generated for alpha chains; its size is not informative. This chain's CDR3 is CASSSGQGDYGYTF. The CDR3 coding sequence is TGTGCCAGCAGCTCCGGACAGGGTGACTATGGCTACACCTTC. This chain uses TRBV7-2 with TRBJ1-2; TRBD1 matches at 8 bases. This CDR3 comprises 14 residues. Unmatched junction bases numbered 4, after V lost 4 bases and J lost 3 bases. Germline-derived CDR1 and CDR2 are SGHTA and FQGNSA.